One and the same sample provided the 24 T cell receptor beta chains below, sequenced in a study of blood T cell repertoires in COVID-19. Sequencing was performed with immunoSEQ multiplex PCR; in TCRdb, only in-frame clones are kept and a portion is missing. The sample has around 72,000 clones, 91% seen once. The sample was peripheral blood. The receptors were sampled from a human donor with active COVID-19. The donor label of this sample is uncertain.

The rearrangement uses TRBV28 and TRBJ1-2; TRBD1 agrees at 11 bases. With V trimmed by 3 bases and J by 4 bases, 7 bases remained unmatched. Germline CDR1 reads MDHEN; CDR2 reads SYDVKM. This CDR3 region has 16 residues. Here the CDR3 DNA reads TGTGCCAGCAGTTTGGGGGGACAGGGGGAAGGCTATGGCTACACCTTC. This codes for CASSLGGQGEGYGYTF.

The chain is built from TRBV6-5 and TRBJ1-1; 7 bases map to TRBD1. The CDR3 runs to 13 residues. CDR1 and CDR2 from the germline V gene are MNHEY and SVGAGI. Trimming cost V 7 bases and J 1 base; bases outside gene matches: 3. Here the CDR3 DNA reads TGTGCCAGCAAAAAGGGGGCGAACACTGAAGCTTTCTTT. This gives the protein CASKKGANTEAFF.

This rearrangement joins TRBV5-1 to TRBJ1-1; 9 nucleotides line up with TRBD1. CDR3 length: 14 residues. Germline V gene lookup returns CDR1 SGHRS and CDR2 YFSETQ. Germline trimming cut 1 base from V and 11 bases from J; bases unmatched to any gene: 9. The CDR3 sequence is CASSLPDRGDRAFF. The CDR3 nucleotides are TGCGCCAGCAGCTTGCCGGACAGGGGAGATCGGGCTTTCTTT.

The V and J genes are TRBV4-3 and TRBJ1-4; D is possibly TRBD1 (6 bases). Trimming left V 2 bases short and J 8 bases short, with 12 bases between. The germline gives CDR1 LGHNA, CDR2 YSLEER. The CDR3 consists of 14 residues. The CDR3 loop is CASSQWDTEEKLFF. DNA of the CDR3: TGCGCCAGCAGCCAATGGGACACCGAAGAAAAACTGTTTTTT.

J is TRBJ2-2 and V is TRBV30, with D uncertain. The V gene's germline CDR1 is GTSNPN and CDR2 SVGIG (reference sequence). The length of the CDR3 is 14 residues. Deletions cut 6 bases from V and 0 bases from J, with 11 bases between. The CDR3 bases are TGTGCCTGTCATCGACATACGAACACCGGGGAGCTGTTTTTT. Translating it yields CACHRHTNTGELFF.

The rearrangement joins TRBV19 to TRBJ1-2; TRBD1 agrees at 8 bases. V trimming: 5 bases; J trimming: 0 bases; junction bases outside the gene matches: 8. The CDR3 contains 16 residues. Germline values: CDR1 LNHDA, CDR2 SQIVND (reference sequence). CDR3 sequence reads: CASSRGQEYPNYGYTF. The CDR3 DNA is TGTGCCAGTAGTCGGGGACAGGAATACCCTAACTATGGCTACACCTTC.

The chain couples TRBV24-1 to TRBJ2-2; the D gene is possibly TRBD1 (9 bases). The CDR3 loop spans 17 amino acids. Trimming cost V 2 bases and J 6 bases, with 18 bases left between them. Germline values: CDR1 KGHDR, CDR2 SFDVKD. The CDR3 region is CATSDYRGLAGSGELFF. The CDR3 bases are TGTGCCACCAGTGATTACAGGGGGCTAGCGGGCTCCGGGGAGCTGTTTTTT.

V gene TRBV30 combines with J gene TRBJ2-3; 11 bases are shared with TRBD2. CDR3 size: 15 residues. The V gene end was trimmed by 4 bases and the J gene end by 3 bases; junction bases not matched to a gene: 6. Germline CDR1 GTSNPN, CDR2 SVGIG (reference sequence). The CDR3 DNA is TGTGCCTGGACTAAGGGACTAGCGGAAACAGATACGCAGTATTTT. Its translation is CAWTKGLAETDTQYF.

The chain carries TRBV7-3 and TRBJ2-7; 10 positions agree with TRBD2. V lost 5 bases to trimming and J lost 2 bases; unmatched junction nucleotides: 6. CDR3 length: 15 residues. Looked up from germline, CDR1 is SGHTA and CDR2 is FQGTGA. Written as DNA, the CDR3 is TGTGCCAGCAGCCTCCTAGCGGGAGCTACCTACGAGCAGTACTTC. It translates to CASSLLAGATYEQYF. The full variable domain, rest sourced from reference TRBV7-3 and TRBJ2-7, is GAGVSQTPSNKVTEKGKYVELRCDPISGHTALYWYRQSLGQGPEFLIYFQGTGAADDSGLPNDRFFAVRPEGSVSTLKIQRTERGDSAVYLCASSLLAGATYEQYFGPGTRLTVT.

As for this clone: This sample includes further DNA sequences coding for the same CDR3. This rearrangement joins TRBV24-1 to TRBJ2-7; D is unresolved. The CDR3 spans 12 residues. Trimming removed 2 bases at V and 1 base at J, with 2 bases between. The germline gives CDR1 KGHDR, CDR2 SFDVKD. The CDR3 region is CATSDSSYEQYF. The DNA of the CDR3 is TGTGCCACCAGTGATTCATCCTACGAGCAGTACTTC.

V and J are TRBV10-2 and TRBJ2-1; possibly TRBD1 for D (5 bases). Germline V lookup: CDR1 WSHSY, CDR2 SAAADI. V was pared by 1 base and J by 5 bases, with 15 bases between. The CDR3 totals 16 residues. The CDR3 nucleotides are TGCGCCAGCAGTGAGTTCAGGGAACAGACACACAATGAGCAGTTCTTC. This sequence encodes CASSEFREQTHNEQFF.

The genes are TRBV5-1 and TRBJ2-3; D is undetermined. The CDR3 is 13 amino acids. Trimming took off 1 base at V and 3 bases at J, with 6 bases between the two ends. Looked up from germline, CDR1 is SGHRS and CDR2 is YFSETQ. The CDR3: CASSLPETDTQYF. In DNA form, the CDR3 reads TGCGCCAGCAGCTTGCCAGAAACAGATACGCAGTATTTT.

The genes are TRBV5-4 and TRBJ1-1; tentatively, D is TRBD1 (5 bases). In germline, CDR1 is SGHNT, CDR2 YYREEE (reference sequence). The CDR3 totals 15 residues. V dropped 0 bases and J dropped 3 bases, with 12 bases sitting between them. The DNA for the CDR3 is TGTGCCAGCAGCTTGGCGGCGGAAGGGGACACTGAAGCTTTCTTT. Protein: CASSLAAEGDTEAFF.

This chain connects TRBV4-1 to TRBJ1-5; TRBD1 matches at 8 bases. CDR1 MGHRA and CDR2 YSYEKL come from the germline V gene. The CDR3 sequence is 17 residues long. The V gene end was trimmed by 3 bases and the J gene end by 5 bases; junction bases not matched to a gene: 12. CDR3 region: CASSHPPGRGQDQPQHF. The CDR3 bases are TGCGCCAGCAGCCACCCTCCTGGCAGGGGGCAGGATCAGCCCCAGCATTTT.

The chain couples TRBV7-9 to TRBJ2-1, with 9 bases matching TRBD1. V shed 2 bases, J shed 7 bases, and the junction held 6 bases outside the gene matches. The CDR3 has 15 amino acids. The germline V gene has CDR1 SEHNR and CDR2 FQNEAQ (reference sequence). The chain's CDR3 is CASSLRTGALNEQFF. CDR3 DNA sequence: TGTGCCAGCAGCTTAAGGACAGGGGCCCTAAATGAGCAGTTCTTC.

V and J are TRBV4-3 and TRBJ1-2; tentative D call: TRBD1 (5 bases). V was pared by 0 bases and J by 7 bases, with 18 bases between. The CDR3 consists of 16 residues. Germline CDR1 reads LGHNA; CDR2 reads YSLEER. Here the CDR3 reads CASSQDSGRTSVGYTF. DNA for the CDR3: TGCGCCAGCAGCCAAGATAGTGGCAGGACAAGTGTTGGCTACACCTTC.

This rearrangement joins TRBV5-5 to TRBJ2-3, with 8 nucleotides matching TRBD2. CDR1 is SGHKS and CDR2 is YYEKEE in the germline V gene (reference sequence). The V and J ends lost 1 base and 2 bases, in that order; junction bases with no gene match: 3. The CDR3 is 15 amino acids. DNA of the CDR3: TGTGCCAGCAGCTTGACTAGCGGTTACACAGATACGCAGTATTTT. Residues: CASSLTSGYTDTQYF.

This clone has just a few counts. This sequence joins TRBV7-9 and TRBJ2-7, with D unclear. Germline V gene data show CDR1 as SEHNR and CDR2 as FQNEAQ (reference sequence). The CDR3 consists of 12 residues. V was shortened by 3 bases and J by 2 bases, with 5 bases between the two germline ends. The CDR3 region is CASSLTPYEQYF. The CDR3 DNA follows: TGTGCCAGCAGCTTGACTCCCTACGAGCAGTACTTC.

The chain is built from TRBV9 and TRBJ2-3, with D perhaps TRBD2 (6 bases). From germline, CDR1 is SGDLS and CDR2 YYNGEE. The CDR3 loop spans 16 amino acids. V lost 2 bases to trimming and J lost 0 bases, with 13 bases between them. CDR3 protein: CASSVEVAVSTDTQYF. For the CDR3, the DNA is TGTGCCAGCAGCGTGGAAGTAGCGGTTAGCACAGATACGCAGTATTTT. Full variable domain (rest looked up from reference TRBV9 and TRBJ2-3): DSGVTQTPKHLITATGQRVTLRCSPRSGDLSVYWYQQSLDQGLQFLIQYYNGEERAKGNILERFSAQQFPDLHSELNLSSLELGDSALYFCASSVEVAVSTDTQYFGPGTRLTVL.

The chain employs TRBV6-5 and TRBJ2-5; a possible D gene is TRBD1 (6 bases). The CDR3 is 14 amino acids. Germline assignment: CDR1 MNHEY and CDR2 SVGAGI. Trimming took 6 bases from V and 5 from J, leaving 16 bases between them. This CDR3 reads CASRPHRVGETQYF. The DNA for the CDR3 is TGTGCCAGCAGACCTCACAGGGTCGGGGAGACCCAGTACTTC.

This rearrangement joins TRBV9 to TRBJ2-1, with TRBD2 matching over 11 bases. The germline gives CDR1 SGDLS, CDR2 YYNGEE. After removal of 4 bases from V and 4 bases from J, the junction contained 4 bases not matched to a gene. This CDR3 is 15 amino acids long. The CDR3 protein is CASSPRLAGYNEQFF. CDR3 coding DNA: TGTGCCAGCAGCCCCCGACTAGCGGGGTACAATGAGCAGTTCTTC.

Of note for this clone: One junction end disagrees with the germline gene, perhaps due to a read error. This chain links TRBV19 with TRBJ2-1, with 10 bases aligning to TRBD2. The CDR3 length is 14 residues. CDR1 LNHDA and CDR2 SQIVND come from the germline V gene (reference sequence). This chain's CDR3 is CASSIDGLADREVF. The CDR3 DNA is TGTGCCAGTAGTATAGATGGACTAGCGGACCGAGAGGTCTTC.

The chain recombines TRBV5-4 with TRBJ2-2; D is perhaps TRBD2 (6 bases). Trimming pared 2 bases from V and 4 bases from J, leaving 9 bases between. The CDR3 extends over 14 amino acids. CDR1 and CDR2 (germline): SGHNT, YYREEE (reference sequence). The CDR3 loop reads CASSFLGGTGELFF. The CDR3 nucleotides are TGTGCCAGCAGCTTCCTCGGGGGCACCGGGGAGCTGTTTTTT.

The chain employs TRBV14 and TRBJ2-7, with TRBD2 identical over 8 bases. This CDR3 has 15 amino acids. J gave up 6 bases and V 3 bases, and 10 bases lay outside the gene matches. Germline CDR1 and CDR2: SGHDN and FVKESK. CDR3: CASSHLAGRGFEQYF. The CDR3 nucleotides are TGTGCCAGCAGCCACTTAGCGGGAAGGGGGTTCGAGCAGTACTTC. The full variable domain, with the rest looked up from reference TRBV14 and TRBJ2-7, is EAGVTQFPSHSVIEKGQTVTLRCDPISGHDNLYWYRRVMGKEIKFLLHFVKESKQDESGMPNNRFLAERTGGTYSTLKVQPAELEDSGVYFCASSHLAGRGFEQYFGPGTRLTVT.